Each of the 20 T cell receptor beta chains below was sequenced from the same sample in a study of T cells in Graves' hyperthyroidism and ophthalmopathy. From RNA transcripts, TCR beta CDR3 regions were amplified. The TCR CDR3 first-round RT-PCR relied on the HTBI primer set. TCRdb passed the multiplex PCR reads through MiXCR, listing each CDR3 protein once. This sample yields fewer than 900,000 distinct CDR3 sequences, of which about 16% are seen a single time; around 7.7% belongs to the top ten. The source material was blood. The receptors stem from a man between 18 and 29 years old with Graves' hyperthyroidism.

V and J are TRBV27 and TRBJ1-5; D remains ambiguous. V gave up 6 bases and J gave up 5 bases, with 11 bases separating them. Germline V lookup: CDR1 MNHEY, CDR2 SMNVEV (reference sequence). The CDR3 sequence is 13 residues long. CDR3 nucleotide sequence: TGTGCCAGCAGATCCAGTCCGTATCAGCCCCAGCATTTT. Amino acid sequence: CASRSSPYQPQHF.

This clonotype occurred many times. V gene TRBV2 combines with J gene TRBJ1-2, with D possibly matching TRBD1 (6 bases). Between the trimmed V and J ends, which lost 1 base and 4 bases, there was a span of 10 bases. The CDR3 is made up of 14 amino acids. The germline CDR1 and CDR2 sequences are SNHLY and FYNNEI. This chain's CDR3 is CASSEGLGAYGYTF. DNA for the CDR3: TGTGCCAGCAGTGAAGGGCTGGGGGCCTATGGCTACACCTTC.

This chain uses TRBV30 with TRBJ1-1; a weak D match, TRBD1 (6 bases). V dropped 5 bases and J dropped 6 bases, with 19 bases sitting between them. The CDR3 spans 14 residues. Germline CDR1 GTSNPN, CDR2 SVGIG (reference sequence). This CDR3 reads CAWGVTGSEAEAFF. CDR3 nucleotide sequence: TGTGCCTGGGGAGTCACAGGGTCCGAGGCTGAAGCTTTCTTT.

This sequence joins TRBV19 and TRBJ1-2; 9 bases fit TRBD1. CDR1 is LNHDA, CDR2 SQIVND, per germline (reference sequence). The CDR3 has 16 residues. Trimming removed 0 bases from V and 6 bases from J; junction bases left unmatched: 8. The CDR3 DNA follows: TGTGCCAGTAGTATAGATCTAACAGGGGGCATCAATGGCTACACCTTC. Translation gives CASSIDLTGGINGYTF.

V and J are TRBV10-1 and TRBJ2-3; 12 nucleotides match TRBD1. This CDR3 has 17 residues. The ends lost 3 bases at V and 5 bases at J; junction bases unmatched: 9. Germline V gene sequence: CDR1 WNHNN, CDR2 SYGVQD (reference sequence). CDR3 coding DNA: TGCGCCAGCAGTGAAACGGGACAGGGGGCTCTCGGAGATACGCAGTATTTT. Protein: CASSETGQGALGDTQYF.

The rearrangement joins TRBV11-3 to TRBJ2-2; possibly TRBD1 or TRBD2 for D (6 bases each). This CDR3 has 16 amino acids. V was shortened by 6 bases and J by 0 bases, with 14 bases between the two germline ends. The germline CDR1 and CDR2 sequences are SGHNT and YENEEA. CDR3 nucleotide sequence: TGTGCCAGCAGTGATCGAGGGGGGTCGAACACCGGGGAGCTGTTTTTT. Its translation: CASSDRGGSNTGELFF.

This clonotype occurred a few times. The rearrangement uses TRBV28 and TRBJ2-5; 10 bases agree with TRBD2. Germline V gene sequence: CDR1 MDHEN, CDR2 SYDVKM. The CDR3 is made up of 15 amino acids. V shed 1 base and J 9 bases; nucleotides not matched to a gene: 8. Written as DNA, the CDR3 is TGTGCCAGCAGTTTATCCAGCGGGAGGGCCGAGGCCCAGTACTTC. Amino acids: CASSLSSGRAEAQYF.

V and J are TRBV27 and TRBJ2-3; TRBD2 aligns across 9 bases. Unmatched junction bases numbered 18, after V lost 4 bases and J lost 4 bases. This CDR3 is 19 amino acids long. In germline, CDR1 is MNHEY, CDR2 SMNVEV (reference sequence). In nucleotides, the CDR3 is TGTGCCAGCAGTTCTCCATCCCGAGTAGCGGGAGTACCCGCAGATACGCAGTATTTT. Its translation: CASSSPSRVAGVPADTQYF.

This clonotype was detected a few times. The chain couples TRBV15 to TRBJ2-1, with a weak D call TRBD1 (8 bases). Germline V gene lookup returns CDR1 LNHNV and CDR2 YYDKDF (reference sequence). V gave up 6 bases and J gave up 0 bases, with 15 bases separating them. CDR3 length equals 16 residues. The CDR3 sequence is CATRGGTGLSYNEQFF. In nucleotides, the CDR3 is TGTGCCACCAGGGGGGGGACAGGCCTCTCCTACAATGAGCAGTTCTTC.

This rearrangement joins TRBV14 to TRBJ2-1; TRBD1 agrees at 9 bases. This CDR3 spans 14 amino acids. The ends lost 4 bases at V and 10 bases at J; junction bases unmatched: 8. CDR1 and CDR2 from the germline V gene are SGHDN and FVKESK. CDR3 loop: CASSPGTGTYEQFF. CDR3 DNA: TGTGCCAGCAGCCCCGGGACAGGGACGTACGAGCAGTTCTTC. Full variable domain (missing parts from reference TRBV14 and TRBJ2-1): EAGVTQFPSHSVIEKGQTVTLRCDPISGHDNLYWYRRVMGKEIKFLLHFVKESKQDESGMPNNRFLAERTGGTYSTLKVQPAELEDSGVYFCASSPGTGTYEQFFGPGTRLTVL.

This clonotype was recorded at least ten times. The genes are TRBV7-2 and TRBJ2-1, with no clear D. The CDR3 is made up of 13 amino acids. Germline CDR1 is SGHTA and CDR2 is FQGNSA. Trimming left V 1 base short and J 7 bases short, with 8 bases between. CDR3 protein: CASSLDPLNEQFF. DNA of the CDR3: TGTGCCAGCAGCTTAGACCCCCTGAATGAGCAGTTCTTC.

This clonotype was recorded many times. The V gene is TRBV24-1, the J gene TRBJ2-1; the D gene could be TRBD1 or TRBD2 (5 bases each). Looked up from germline, CDR1 is KGHDR and CDR2 is SFDVKD. V lost 4 bases, J lost 8 bases, and 20 bases lay in between. The CDR3 extends over 16 amino acids. CDR3 DNA: TGTGCCACCAGTGACCGCAAGCGTTACGGGGCTGATGAGCAGTTCTTC. It encodes CATSDRKRYGADEQFF.

Points on this clonotype: This may be a read error, as it is one base from a much larger clone. The DNA for the CDR3 is TGCAGTGCTGATGCGGGAGAGGGCTACGAGCAGTACTTC. Translated, it gives CSADAGEGYEQYF. The chain has TRBV20-1 and TRBJ2-7; 7 bases are a match to TRBD2. The V and J ends lost 5 bases and 3 bases, in that order; junction bases with no gene match: 7. Germline V gene lookup returns CDR1 DFQATT and CDR2 SNEGSKA (reference sequence). The CDR3 runs to 13 residues.

Many counts were recorded for this clonotype. V and J are TRBV28 and TRBJ2-7; tentatively, D is TRBD1 (6 bases). CDR1 is MDHEN, CDR2 SYDVKM, per germline. V shed 1 base and J shed 4 bases, with 8 bases lying between them. The CDR3 has 13 amino acids. The CDR3 is CASSLFQGYEQYF. The DNA of the CDR3 is TGTGCCAGCAGTTTATTTCAGGGGTACGAGCAGTACTTC.

Many counts were recorded for this clonotype. V usage is TRBV20-1 and J usage is TRBJ2-1, with TRBD2 matching 7 bases. The J segment lost 9 bases and the V segment lost 7 bases, leaving 12 bases of the junction unmatched. Germline V lookup: CDR1 DFQATT, CDR2 SNEGSKA (reference sequence). The CDR3 is made up of 13 amino acids. The chain's CDR3 is CSGRSGLRFEQFF. The CDR3 coding sequence is TGCAGTGGGCGCTCGGGACTACGATTTGAGCAGTTCTTC.

This clonotype was counted between two and nine times. The chain is built from TRBV14 and TRBJ2-5; 8 nucleotides agree with TRBD2. The V segment lost 5 bases and the J segment 4 bases; nucleotides outside the gene matches: 15. Germline V gene data show CDR1 as SGHDN and CDR2 as FVKESK. There are 17 residues in the CDR3. Here the CDR3 reads CASSSSRGAGGRETQYF. CDR3 sequence (DNA): TGTGCCAGCAGCTCCTCTAGAGGCGCGGGAGGTCGAGAGACCCAGTACTTC.

There are a few counts of this clonotype. The chain uses TRBV30 and TRBJ2-3; D not certain. Germline V gene lookup returns CDR1 GTSNPN and CDR2 SVGIG (reference sequence). CDR3 length: 11 residues. With 5 bases removed from V and 5 bases from J, the gap between germline ends came to 8 bases. The CDR3 here is CAWGIIDTQYF. The CDR3 nucleotides are TGTGCCTGGGGTATAATAGATACGCAGTATTTT.

The chain joins TRBV29-1 to TRBJ2-1; a possible D gene is TRBD2 (6 bases). The CDR3 length is 14 residues. The V end lost 2 bases, the J end lost 12 bases, and 20 bases lay between the germline ends. Germline V gives CDR1 SQVTM, CDR2 ANQGSEA. The CDR3 DNA sequence: TGCAGCGTTGAACCGGCGGGATGGGCGCAGGGGCAGTTCTTC. Protein: CSVEPAGWAQGQFF.

The chain carries TRBV5-6 and TRBJ2-3, with D possibly called TRBD1 or TRBD2 (5 bases each). Germline loops: CDR1 SGHDT, CDR2 YYEEEE. V was clipped by 2 bases and J by 5 bases, with 12 bases between them. This CDR3 spans 14 amino acids. The DNA for the CDR3 is TGTGCCAGCAGCTTAGGGACGGTAGGAGATACGCAGTATTTT. Translated, it gives CASSLGTVGDTQYF.

This clonotype has only a few counts. The chain recombines TRBV27 with TRBJ2-7; 9 bases fit TRBD2. Germline V gene sequence: CDR1 MNHEY, CDR2 SMNVEV (reference sequence). CDR3 size: 16 residues. The ends lost 3 bases at V and 3 bases at J; junction bases unmatched: 9. As DNA, the CDR3 is TGTGCCAGCAGTTTCTCGGGGCTAGCGGGAAACTACGAGCAGTACTTC. Protein product: CASSFSGLAGNYEQYF.